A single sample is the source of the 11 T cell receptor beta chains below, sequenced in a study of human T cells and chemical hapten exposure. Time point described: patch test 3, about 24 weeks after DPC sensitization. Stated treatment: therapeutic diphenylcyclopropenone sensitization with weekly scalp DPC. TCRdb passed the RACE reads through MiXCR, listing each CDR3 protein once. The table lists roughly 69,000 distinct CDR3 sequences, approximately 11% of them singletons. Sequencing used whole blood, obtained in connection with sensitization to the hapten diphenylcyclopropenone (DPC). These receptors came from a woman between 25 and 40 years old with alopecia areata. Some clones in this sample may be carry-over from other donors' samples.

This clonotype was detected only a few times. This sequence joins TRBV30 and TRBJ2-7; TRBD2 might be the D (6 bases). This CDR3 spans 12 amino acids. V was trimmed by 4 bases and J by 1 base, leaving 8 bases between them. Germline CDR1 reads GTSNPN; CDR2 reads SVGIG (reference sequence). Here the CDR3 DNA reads TGTGCCTGGACCCGGGGGTCCTACGAGCAGTACTTC. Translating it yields CAWTRGSYEQYF.

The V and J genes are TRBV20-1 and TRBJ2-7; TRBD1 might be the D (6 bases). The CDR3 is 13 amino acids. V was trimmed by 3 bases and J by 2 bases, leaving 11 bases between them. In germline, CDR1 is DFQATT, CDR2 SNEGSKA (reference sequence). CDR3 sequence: CSASNRDPYEQYF. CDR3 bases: TGCAGTGCTAGTAACAGGGACCCCTACGAGCAGTACTTC.

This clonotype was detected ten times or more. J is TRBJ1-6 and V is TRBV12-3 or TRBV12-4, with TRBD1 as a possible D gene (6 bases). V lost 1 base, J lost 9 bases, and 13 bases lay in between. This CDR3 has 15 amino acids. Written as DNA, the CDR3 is TGTGCCAGCAGTTTAGGGGGGGCCAAGGTTTCACCCCTCCACTTT. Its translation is CASSLGGAKVSPLHF.

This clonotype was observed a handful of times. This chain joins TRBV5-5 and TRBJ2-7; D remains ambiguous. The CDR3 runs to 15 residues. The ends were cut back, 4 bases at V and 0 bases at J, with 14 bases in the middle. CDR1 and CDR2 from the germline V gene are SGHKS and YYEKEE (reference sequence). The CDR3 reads CASSRDAFSSYEQYF. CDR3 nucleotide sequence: TGTGCCAGCAGCCGTGATGCGTTTAGCTCCTACGAGCAGTACTTC.

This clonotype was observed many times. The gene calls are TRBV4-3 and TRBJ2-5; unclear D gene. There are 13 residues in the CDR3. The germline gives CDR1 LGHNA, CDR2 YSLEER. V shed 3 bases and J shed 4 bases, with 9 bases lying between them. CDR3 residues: CASSHQIGETQYF. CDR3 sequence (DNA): TGCGCCAGCAGCCATCAAATCGGAGAGACCCAGTACTTC.

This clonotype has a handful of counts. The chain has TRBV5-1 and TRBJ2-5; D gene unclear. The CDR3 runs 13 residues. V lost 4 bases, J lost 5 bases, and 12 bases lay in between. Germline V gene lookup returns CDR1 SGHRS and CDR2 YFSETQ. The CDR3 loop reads CASSTGLGETQYF. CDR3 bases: TGCGCCAGCAGCACGGGCCTGGGGGAGACCCAGTACTTC.

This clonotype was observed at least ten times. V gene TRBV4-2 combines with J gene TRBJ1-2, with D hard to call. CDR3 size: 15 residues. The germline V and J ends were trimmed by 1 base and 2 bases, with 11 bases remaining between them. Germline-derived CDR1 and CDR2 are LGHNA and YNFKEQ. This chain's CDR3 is CASSQGPEGNYGYTF. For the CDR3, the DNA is TGTGCCAGCAGCCAAGGGCCAGAAGGAAACTATGGCTACACCTTC.

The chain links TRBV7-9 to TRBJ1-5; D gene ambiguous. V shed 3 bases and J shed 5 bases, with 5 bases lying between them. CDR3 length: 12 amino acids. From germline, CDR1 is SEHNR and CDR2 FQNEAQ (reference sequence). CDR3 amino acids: CASSLNHQPQHF. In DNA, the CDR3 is TGTGCCAGCAGCTTGAACCATCAGCCCCAGCATTTT.

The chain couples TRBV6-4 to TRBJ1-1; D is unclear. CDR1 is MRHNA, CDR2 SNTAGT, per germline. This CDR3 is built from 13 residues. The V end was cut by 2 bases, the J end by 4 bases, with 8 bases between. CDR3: CASSDGVATEAFF. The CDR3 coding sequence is TGTGCCAGCAGTGACGGAGTTGCCACTGAAGCTTTCTTT.

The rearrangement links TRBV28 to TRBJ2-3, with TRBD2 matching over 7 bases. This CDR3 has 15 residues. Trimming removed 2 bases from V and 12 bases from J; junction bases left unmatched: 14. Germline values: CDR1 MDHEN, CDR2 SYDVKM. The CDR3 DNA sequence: TGTGCCAGCAGTTTAGGAGTTCTGGGAGCGGGGAGCCAGTATTTT. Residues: CASSLGVLGAGSQYF. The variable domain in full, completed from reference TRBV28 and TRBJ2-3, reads DVKVTQSSRYLVKRTGEKVFLECVQDMDHENMFWYRQDPGLGLRLIYFSYDVKMKEKGDIPEGYSVSREKKERFSLILESASTNQTSMYLCASSLGVLGAGSQYFGPGTRLTVL.

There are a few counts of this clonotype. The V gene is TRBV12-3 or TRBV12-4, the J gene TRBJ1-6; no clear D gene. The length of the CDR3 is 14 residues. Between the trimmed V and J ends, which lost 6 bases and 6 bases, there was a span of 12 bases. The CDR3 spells CASRRGRSNSPLHF. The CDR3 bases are TGTGCCAGCAGGCGGGGAAGGTCTAATTCACCCCTCCACTTT.